Sequencing of this TCR beta chain was carried out in a study of blood T cell repertoires in COVID-19. For the study at large: Acute-phase and convalescent COVID-19 samples originated in the United States, Italy and Spain.

Libraries were prepared by immunoSEQ multiplex PCR; TCRdb keeps only in-frame clonotypes and omits some of them. Among under 55,000 clones listed, about 80% were seen once. From germline, CDR1 is SEHNR and CDR2 FQNEAQ (reference sequence). The V end lost 1 base, the J end lost 5 bases, and 11 bases lay between the germline ends. The CDR3 extends over 14 amino acids. Material for sequencing was peripheral blood. This chain links TRBV7-9 with TRBJ1-2; D not resolved. This sequence originates from a man aged 65-85 years with acute or convalescent COVID-19. CDR3 nucleotide sequence: TGTGCCAGCAGCTTAGTAACGACACCTTATGGCTACACCTTC. It encodes CASSLVTTPYGYTF.